This T cell receptor beta chain was sequenced during a study of blood T cell repertoires in COVID-19. At the level of the study: The study drew acute and convalescent COVID-19 samples from the United States, Italy and Spain. From T cells, B-cell-depleted T cells, or PBMCs came the material, which was cDNA or gDNA.

Trimming pared 1 base from V and 7 bases from J, leaving 5 bases between. The CDR3 sequence is 11 residues long. The germline V gene encodes CDR1 SGHTA and CDR2 FQGNSA. Details on this clone: The same CDR3 also results from other DNA sequences found in this sample.

The table came from immunoSEQ multiplex PCR; TCRdb's copy has only in-frame clones and leaves some out. The table shows 450,000 to 500,000 clones, with 70% to 90% occurring only once. This TCR derives from a human donor in a cohort sampled during active COVID-19. The chain combines TRBV7-2 with TRBJ2-7; D is unresolved. The sequencing sample was made of peripheral blood. Here the CDR3 reads CASSLVLEQYF. In nucleotides, the CDR3 is TGTGCCAGCAGCTTAGTGTTAGAGCAGTACTTC.